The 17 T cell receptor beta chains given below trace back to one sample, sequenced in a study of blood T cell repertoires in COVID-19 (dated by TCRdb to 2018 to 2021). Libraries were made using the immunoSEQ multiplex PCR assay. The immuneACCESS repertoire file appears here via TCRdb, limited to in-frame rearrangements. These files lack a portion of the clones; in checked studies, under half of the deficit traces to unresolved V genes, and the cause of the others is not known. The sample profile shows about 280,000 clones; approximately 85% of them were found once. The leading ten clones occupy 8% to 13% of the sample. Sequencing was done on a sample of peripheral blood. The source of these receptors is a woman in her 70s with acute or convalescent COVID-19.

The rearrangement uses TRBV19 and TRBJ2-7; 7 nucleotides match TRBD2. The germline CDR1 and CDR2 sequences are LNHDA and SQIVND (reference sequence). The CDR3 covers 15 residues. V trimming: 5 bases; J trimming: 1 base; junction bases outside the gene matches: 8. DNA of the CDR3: TGTGCCAGTAGTTCCCCCGGGCGGGGGTCCTACGAGCAGTACTTC. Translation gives CASSSPGRGSYEQYF.

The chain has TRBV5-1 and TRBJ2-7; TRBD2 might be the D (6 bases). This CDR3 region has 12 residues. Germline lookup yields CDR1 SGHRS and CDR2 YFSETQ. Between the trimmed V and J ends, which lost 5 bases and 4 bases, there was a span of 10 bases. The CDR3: CASRDYEYEQYF. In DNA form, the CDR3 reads TGCGCCAGCAGGGACTACGAGTACGAGCAGTACTTC.

The CDR3, as DNA: TGCGCCAGCAGCTTGGACAGCTATGGCTACACCTTC. Amino acid sequence: CASSLDSYGYTF. The chain combines TRBV5-1 with TRBJ1-2; no clear D gene. Per germline, CDR1 SGHRS and CDR2 YFSETQ. V lost 0 bases to trimming and J lost 4 bases, with 4 bases between them. The CDR3 totals 12 residues. Together with reference TRBV5-1 and TRBJ1-2, the CDR3 gives the full variable domain: KAGVTQTPRYLIKTRGQQVTLSCSPISGHRSVSWYQQTPGQGLQFLFEYFSETQRNKGNFPGRFSGRQFSNSRSEMNVSTLELGDSALYLCASSLDSYGYTFGSGTRLTVV.

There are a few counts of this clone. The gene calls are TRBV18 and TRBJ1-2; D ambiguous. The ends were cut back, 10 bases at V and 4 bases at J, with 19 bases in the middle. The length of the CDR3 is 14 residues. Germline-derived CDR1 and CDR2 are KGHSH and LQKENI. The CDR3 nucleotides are TGTGCCACCACCCCCGGGCAGGAGGCCTATGGCTACACCTTC. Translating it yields CATTPGQEAYGYTF.

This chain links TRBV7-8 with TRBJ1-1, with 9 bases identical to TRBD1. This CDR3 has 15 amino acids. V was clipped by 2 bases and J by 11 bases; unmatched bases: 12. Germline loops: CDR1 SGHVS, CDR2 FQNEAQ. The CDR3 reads CASSLRSGTGTSAFF. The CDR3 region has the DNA TGTGCCAGCAGCTTAAGGTCTGGGACAGGGACGTCGGCTTTCTTT.

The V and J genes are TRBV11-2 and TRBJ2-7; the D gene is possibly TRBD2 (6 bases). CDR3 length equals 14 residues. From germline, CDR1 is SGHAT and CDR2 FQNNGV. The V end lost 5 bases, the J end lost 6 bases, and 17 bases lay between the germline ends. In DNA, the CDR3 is TGTGCCAGCAGCCCCCACTCCGCGGGATTCGAGCAGTACTTC. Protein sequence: CASSPHSAGFEQYF.

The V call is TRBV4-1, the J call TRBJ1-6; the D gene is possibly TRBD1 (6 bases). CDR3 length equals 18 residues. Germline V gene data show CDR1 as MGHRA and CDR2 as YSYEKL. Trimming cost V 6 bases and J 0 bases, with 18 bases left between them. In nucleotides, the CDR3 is TGCGCCAGCAGTCTTTATTACCAGGGGAACTCCTATAATTCACCCCTCCACTTT. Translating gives CASSLYYQGNSYNSPLHF.

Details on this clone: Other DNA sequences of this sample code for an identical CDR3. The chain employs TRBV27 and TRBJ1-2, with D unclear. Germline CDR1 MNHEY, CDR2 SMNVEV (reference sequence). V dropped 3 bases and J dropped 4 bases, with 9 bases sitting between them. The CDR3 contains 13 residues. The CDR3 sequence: CASSFRGRYGYTF. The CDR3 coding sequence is TGTGCCAGCAGTTTCCGCGGTCGCTATGGCTACACCTTC.

The chain's CDR3 is CASSYDGGWNSPLHF. The CDR3, as DNA: TGTGCCAGCAGTTACGATGGGGGCTGGAATTCACCCCTCCACTTT. The V call is TRBV6-2 or TRBV6-3, the J call TRBJ1-6; D might be TRBD1 (6 bases). Germline V gene lookup returns CDR1 MNHEY and CDR2 SVGEGT. The CDR3 runs to 15 residues. V lost 2 bases to trimming and J lost 7 bases, with 12 bases between them.

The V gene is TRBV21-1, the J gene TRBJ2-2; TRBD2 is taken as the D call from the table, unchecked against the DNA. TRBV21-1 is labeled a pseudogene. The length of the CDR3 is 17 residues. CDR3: CASSKPLAGGITGELFF. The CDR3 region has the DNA TGTGCCAGCAGCAAACCACTAGCGGGGGGGATCACCGGGGAGCTGTTTTTT.

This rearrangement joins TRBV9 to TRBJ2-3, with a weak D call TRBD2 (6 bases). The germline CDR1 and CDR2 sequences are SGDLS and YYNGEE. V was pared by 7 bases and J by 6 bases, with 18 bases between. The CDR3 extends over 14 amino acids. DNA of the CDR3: TGTGCCAGCGCGGCGGCGGGGCCCTCGGATACGCAGTATTTT. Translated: CASAAAGPSDTQYF.

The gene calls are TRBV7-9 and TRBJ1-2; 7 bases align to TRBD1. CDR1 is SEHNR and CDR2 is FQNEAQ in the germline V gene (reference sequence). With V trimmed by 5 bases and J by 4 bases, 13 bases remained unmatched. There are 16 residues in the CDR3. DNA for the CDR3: TGTGCCAGCAGCCTGGCCGCTACAGGGGCCGGCTATGGCTACACCTTC. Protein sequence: CASSLAATGAGYGYTF.

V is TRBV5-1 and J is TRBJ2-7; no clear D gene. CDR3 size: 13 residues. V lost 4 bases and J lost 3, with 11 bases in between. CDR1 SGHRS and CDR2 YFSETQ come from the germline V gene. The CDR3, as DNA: TGCGCCAGCAGCCGGCACAGCATCTACGAGCAGTACTTC. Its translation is CASSRHSIYEQYF.

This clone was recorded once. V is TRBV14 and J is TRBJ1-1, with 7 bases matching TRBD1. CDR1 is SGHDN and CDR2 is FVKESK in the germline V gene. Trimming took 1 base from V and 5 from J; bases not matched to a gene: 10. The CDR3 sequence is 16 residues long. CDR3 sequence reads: CASSQGGTVWGTEAFF. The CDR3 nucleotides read TGTGCCAGCAGCCAAGGCGGGACAGTGTGGGGAACTGAAGCTTTCTTT.

The CDR3 region has the DNA TGTGCCAGCAGCTTAATGTTAACAGGGGGCTTGTCAAGGGGGCTGTTTTTT. This translates into CASSLMLTGGLSRGLFF. V usage is TRBV11-2 and J usage is TRBJ2-2; 9 bases agree with TRBD1. The CDR3 has 17 residues. V lost 2 bases, J lost 13 bases, and 17 bases stayed unmatched. CDR1 and CDR2 (germline): SGHAT, FQNNGV.

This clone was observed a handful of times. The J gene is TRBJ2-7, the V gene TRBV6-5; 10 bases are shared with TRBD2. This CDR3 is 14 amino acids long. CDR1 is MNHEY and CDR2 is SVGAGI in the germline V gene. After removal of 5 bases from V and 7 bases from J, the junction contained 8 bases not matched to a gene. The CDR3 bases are TGTGCCAGCAGTATGCAGCGGGGGGGCCGGGAGCAGTACTTC. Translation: CASSMQRGGREQYF.

CDR3 residues: CASSLARVNQPQHF. The CDR3 DNA is TGTGCCAGCAGCTTAGCGAGGGTGAATCAGCCCCAGCATTTT. The J gene is TRBJ1-5, the V gene TRBV7-2; D gene unclear. CDR1 is SGHTA and CDR2 is FQGNSA in the germline V gene. This CDR3 is 14 amino acids long. Trimming shortened V by 0 bases and J by 4 bases, and 7 bases separated the two germline ends.